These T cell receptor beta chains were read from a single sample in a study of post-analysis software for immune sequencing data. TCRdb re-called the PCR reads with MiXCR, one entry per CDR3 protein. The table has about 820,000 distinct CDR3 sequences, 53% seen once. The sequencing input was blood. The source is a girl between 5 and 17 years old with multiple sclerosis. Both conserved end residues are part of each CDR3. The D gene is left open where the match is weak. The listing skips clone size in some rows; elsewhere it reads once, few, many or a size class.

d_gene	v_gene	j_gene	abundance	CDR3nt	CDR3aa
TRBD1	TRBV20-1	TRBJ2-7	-	TGCAGTGCTAGAGGAAGGACGAGGACAGGGTCCCACGAGCAGTACTTC	CSARGRTRTGSHEQYF
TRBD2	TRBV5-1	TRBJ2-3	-	TGCGCCAGCACCAGGGCTAGCGGGAGGAACACAGATACGCAGTATTTT	CASTRASGRNTDTQYF
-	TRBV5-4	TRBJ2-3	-	TGTGCCAGCAGCTTCCTATACCGGGCCCCCTTACCATTATCCGATACGCAGTATTTT	CASSFLYRAPLPLSDTQYF
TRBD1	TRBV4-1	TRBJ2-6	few	TGCGCCAGCAGCCATGGACAGGGCTCTGGGGCCAACGTCCTGACTTTC	CASSHGQGSGANVLTF
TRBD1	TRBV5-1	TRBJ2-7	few	TGCGCCAGCAGTCCGGACAGGGACACCTACGAGCAGTACTTC	CASSPDRDTYEQYF
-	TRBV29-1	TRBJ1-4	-	TGCAGCAACCGGGACCTTGCAACTAATGAAAAACTGTTTTTT	CSNRDLATNEKLFF
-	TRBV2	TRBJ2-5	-	TGTGCCAGCAGGAGCGTGACTAGGACAGAGACCCAGTACTTC	CASRSVTRTETQYF
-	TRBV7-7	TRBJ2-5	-	TGTGCCAGCGGCCGACGGGGTCAGACCCAGTACTTC	CASGRRGQTQYF
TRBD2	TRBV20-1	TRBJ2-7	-	TGCAGTGCTAGACCCCTGACTAGCGGGAGCTCCCACGAGCAGTACTTC	CSARPLTSGSSHEQYF
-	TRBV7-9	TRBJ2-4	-	TGTGCCAGCAGCATAGGACAAGCAAACATTCAGTACTTC	CASSIGQANIQYF
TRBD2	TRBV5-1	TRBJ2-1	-	TGCGCCAGCAGCGACCAGCGGGGCTCCTACAATGAGCAGTTCTTC	CASSDQRGSYNEQFF
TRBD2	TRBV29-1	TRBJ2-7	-	TGCAGCGTTGAAGGCAGGGCTAGCGGGAGGTACGAGCAGTACTTC	CSVEGRASGRYEQYF
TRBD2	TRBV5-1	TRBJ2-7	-	TGCGCCAGAACTCAGAACGAGGCGGGAGGAGAACGCGCCTACGAGCAGTACTTC	CARTQNEAGGERAYEQYF
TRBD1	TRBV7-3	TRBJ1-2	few	TGTGCCAGCAGCCCCAGGGGGCGGGCTAACTATGGCTACACCTTC	CASSPRGRANYGYTF
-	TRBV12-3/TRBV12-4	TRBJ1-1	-	TGTGCCAGCAGTTTACTGACAGCGAACACTGAAGCTTTCTTT	CASSLLTANTEAFF
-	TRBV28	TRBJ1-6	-	TGTGCCAGCACCCGTGGTCAGACCAATTCACCCCTCCACTTT	CASTRGQTNSPLHF
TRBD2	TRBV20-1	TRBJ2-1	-	TGCAGTGCCAACGGACTAGCGGAAAACAATGAGCAGTTCTTC	CSANGLAENNEQFF
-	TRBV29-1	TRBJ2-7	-	TGCAGCGTTCTAAGACCGAGCAAGGGCTACGAGCAGTACTTC	CSVLRPSKGYEQYF
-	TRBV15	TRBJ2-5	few	TGTGCCACCAGCAGAGGTGAGGGACCCCAGTACTTC	CATSRGEGPQYF
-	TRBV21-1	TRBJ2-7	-	TGTGCCAGCATCATCGGGACTGGGGCCTACGAGCAGTACTTC	CASIIGTGAYEQYF
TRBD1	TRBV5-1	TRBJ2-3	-	TGCGCCAGCAGCTCCGAAGTGCCGGGACAGTTAAGAACAGATACGCAGTATTTT	CASSSEVPGQLRTDTQYF
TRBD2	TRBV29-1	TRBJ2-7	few	TGCAGCGCCGAGACTAGCGGGTACGAGCAGTACTTC	CSAETSGYEQYF
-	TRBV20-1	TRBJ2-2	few	TGCAGTGCTAGGGATCCTTACACCGGGGAGCTGTTTTTT	CSARDPYTGELFF
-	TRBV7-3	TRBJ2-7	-	TGTGCCAGCAGCTTAACCCCAGCGGTCTACGAGCAGTACTTC	CASSLTPAVYEQYF
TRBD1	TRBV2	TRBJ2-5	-	TGTGCCAGCGGTGGCCCGGACAGGGGCCAAGAGACCCAGTACTTC	CASGGPDRGQETQYF
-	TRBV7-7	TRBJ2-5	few	TGTGCTAGCAGTTCGAGCCTAGGGCAAGAGACCCAGTACTTC	CASSSSLGQETQYF
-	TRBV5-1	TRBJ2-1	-	TGCGCCAGCAGCGCACTCGCGGTGAGGGGAGATGAGCAGTTCTTC	CASSALAVRGDEQFF
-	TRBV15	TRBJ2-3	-	TGTGCCACCAGCAGAGATTTGGGAGGCGTTGATACGCAGTATTTT	CATSRDLGGVDTQYF
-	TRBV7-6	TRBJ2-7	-	TGTGCCAGCGGATATTTGACCGACGCCTACGAGCAGTACTTC	CASGYLTDAYEQYF
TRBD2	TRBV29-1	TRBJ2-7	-	TGCAGCCCTGGGGGGGGGGCCTACGAGCAGTACTTC	CSPGGGAYEQYF
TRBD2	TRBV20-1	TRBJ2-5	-	TGCAGTGCTAGATCCGGGACTAGCGGGAGTTTGGAGACCCAGTACTTC	CSARSGTSGSLETQYF
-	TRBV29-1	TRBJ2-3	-	TGCAGCGTTGAAGTTTGGGTCGGTGGGGGAGGAGATACGCAGTATTTT	CSVEVWVGGGGDTQYF
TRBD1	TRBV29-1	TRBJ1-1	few	TGCAGCGTTTTGACAGGGTCGGACACTGAAGCTTTCTTT	CSVLTGSDTEAFF
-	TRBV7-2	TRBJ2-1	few	TGTGCCAGCAGCTCCCCGATCTACAATGAGCAGTTCTTC	CASSSPIYNEQFF
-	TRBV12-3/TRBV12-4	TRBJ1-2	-	TGTGCCAGCAGTTTAGGAGGGACTGGGTATGGCTACACCTTC	CASSLGGTGYGYTF
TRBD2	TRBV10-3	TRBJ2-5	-	TGTGCCATCAGGGGGGGGAGTTTAGCCGGGGAGCAGTACTTC	CAIRGGSLAGEQYF
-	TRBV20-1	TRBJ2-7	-	TGCAGTGCTAGATCGCCTAGCGATCCCTACGAGCAGTACTTC	CSARSPSDPYEQYF
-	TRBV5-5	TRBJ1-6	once	TGTGCCAGCAGCTTGAAGGGTAGTTGGAATTCACCCCTCCACTTT	CASSLKGSWNSPLHF
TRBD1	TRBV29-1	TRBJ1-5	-	TGCAGCGTACCGGGAACAGGGGTCAATCAGCCCCAGCATTTT	CSVPGTGVNQPQHF
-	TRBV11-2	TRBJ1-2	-	TGTGCCAGCAGCTTAGGGCGGGAGCGAGAAGGGGCGAGCTATGGCTACACCTTC	CASSLGREREGASYGYTF
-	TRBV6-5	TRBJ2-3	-	TGTGCCAGCAGTCAGCTGTTCCTTAGCACAGATACGCAGTATTTT	CASSQLFLSTDTQYF
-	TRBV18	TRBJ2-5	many	TGTGCCAGCTCACCTTGGGGACTCGAAGAAGAGACCCAGTACTTC	CASSPWGLEEETQYF
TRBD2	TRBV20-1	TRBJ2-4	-	TGCAGTGCTAGAGTAACCTCCGGACTAGCGGGAGGGCTGGTCAAAAACATTCAGTACTTC	CSARVTSGLAGGLVKNIQYF
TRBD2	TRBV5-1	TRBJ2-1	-	TGCGCCAGCAGCCCCATTCTAGCGGGAGCCTACAATGAGCAGTTCTTC	CASSPILAGAYNEQFF
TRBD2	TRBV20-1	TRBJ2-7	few	TGCAGTGCTAGAAGGTTAGCGGGAGGTATCTACGAGCAGTACTTC	CSARRLAGGIYEQYF
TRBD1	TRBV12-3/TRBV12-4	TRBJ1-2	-	TGTGCCAGCGTTCCGGGACAGTCCTATGGCTACACCTTC	CASVPGQSYGYTF
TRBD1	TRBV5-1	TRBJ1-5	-	TGCGCCAGTAGCGCCGGGACAGGCCACAATCAGCCCCAGCATTTT	CASSAGTGHNQPQHF